The rows below give T cell receptor beta chains drawn from one sample of a study of prognosis after radiotherapy for stage I lung cancer. MiXCR, run by TCRdb on the multiplex PCR reads, gives a single entry per CDR3 protein. Of about 26,000 distinct CDR3 sequences in the sample, 25% to 30% were seen once. Sequenced here: PBMCs, sampled before or after stereotactic body radiation therapy (not recorded which). Receptor source: a donor over 45 with non-small cell lung cancer. CDR3s include the opening cysteine and the closing phenylalanine or tryptophan. Fields, in order: D gene, V gene, clone size, J gene, CDR3 DNA, CDR3 protein. D genes are given only for firm matches. For some rows the clone size is stated as once, few or many, or as a class when expanded; others skip it.

>TRBD2|TRBV19|many|TRBJ2-5
TGTGCCAGTAGTATAGTGGGACTAGCTGGAGAGACCCAGTACTTC
CASSIVGLAGETQYF
>NA|TRBV16|many|TRBJ2-7
TGTGCCAGCAGCCTGGCTGGCGGGACGTCCTACGAGCAGTACTTC
CASSLAGGTSYEQYF
>NA|TRBV6-1|NA|TRBJ2-5
TGTGCCAGCACTCAGGGGGGACAAGAGACCCAGTACTTC
CASTQGGQETQYF
>NA|TRBV2|NA|TRBJ1-5
TGTGCCAGCAGTTTTGCAGGGCATCAGCCCCAGCATTTT
CASSFAGHQPQHF
>NA|TRBV28|NA|TRBJ1-2
TGTGCCAGCAGTTTAAGTCAGGGTGCCGAAGACTATGGCTACACCTTC
CASSLSQGAEDYGYTF
>TRBD1|TRBV13|many|TRBJ1-2
TGTGCCAGCAGCCTACTAGGGACAGGGAGTTACACCTTC
CASSLLGTGSYTF
>NA|TRBV28|many|TRBJ2-1
TGTGCCAGCAGTTTACGGGACTCAAATCCTATTGAGCAGTTCTTC
CASSLRDSNPIEQFF
>NA|TRBV5-1|few|TRBJ2-7
TGCGCCAGCAGGAAGGTAGGGTCGGACGAGCAGTACTTC
CASRKVGSDEQYF
>NA|TRBV15|NA|TRBJ1-2
TGTGCCACCAGCTCCGGGGCGCGGGGGGTTGCAGGCTACACCTTC
CATSSGARGVAGYTF
>NA|TRBV4-1|many|TRBJ1-1
TGCGCCAGCAGCCAAGCGGGCGGGGGCACTGAAGCTTTCTTT
CASSQAGGGTEAFF
>NA|TRBV27|NA|TRBJ1-1
TGTGCCAGCTCCGAAGGAGGGTGGTTCGCTGAAGCTTTCTTT
CASSEGGWFAEAFF
>TRBD1|TRBV6-1|NA|TRBJ1-2
TGTGCCAGCAGTCCGGGACAGGGATCGTATGGCTACACCTTC
CASSPGQGSYGYTF
>TRBD2|TRBV4-2|many|TRBJ2-3
TGTGCCAGCAGCCAAGAGTTGTCTAGCGGGAGGGCAGATACGCAGTATTTT
CASSQELSSGRADTQYF
>NA|TRBV6-1|many|TRBJ1-4
TGTGCCAGCAAAATTTTCCCGGCTAGTAATGAAAAACTGTTTTTT
CASKIFPASNEKLFF
>TRBD2|TRBV29-1|many|TRBJ2-1
TGCAGCGTTGAACCTAGCGGGACTCTCAATGAGCAGTTCTTC
CSVEPSGTLNEQFF
>NA|TRBV2|many|TRBJ1-1
TGTGCCAGCAGTGCAGCCAGGGTGAACGCTGAAGCTTTCTTT
CASSAARVNAEAFF
>NA|TRBV6-1|NA|TRBJ2-7
TGTGCCAGCATGTTGTTGCAAGGCGGCTCCTACGAGCAGTACTTC
CASMLLQGGSYEQYF
>TRBD1|TRBV28|NA|TRBJ1-2
TGTGCCAGCAGTTTAAGGCAGGGGGAAGAAGACTATGGCTACACCTTC
CASSLRQGEEDYGYTF
>NA|TRBV27|NA|TRBJ2-7
TGTGCCAGCAGTTTGGGTCCGGGCAGGGTTCACGAGCAGTACTTC
CASSLGPGRVHEQYF
>NA|TRBV5-1|NA|TRBJ2-6
TGCGCCAGCAGCTTAGGATTCTCTTGGTCCAACGTCCTGACTTTC
CASSLGFSWSNVLTF
>NA|TRBV15|many|TRBJ1-4
TGTGCCACCAGCAGAGACAGGGGCAACGAAAAACTGTTTTTT
CATSRDRGNEKLFF
>TRBD1|TRBV7-9|many|TRBJ1-2
TGTGCCAGCAGCTTAGAATTAGGGGGCGTATATGGCTACACCTTC
CASSLELGGVYGYTF
>NA|TRBV10-3|many|TRBJ1-5
TGTGCCATCAGTGACGTGGGACTTAGGGTTAGCAATCAGCCCCAGCATTTT
CAISDVGLRVSNQPQHF
>NA|TRBV19|medium-sized|TRBJ1-2
TGTGCCAGTAGTATAGAGGGAGGACACCTGCGGGGCTACACCTTC
CASSIEGGHLRGYTF
>TRBD2|TRBV5-1|NA|TRBJ2-3
TGCGCCAGCAGCTTGGGGCGGGGGTGCGTCACAGATACGCAGTATTTT
CASSLGRGCVTDTQYF
>NA|TRBV12-3/TRBV12-4|many|TRBJ1-3
TGTGCCAGCAGTCCCCGATGGAGCTCTGGAAACACCATATATTTT
CASSPRWSSGNTIYF
>NA|TRBV5-1|many|TRBJ2-3
TGCGCCAGCAGCTTGAATGGGCGTGCTAGCACAGATACGCAGTATTTT
CASSLNGRASTDTQYF